Following are 29 T cell receptor beta chains from one sample sequenced in a study of cytomegalovirus exposure and HLA in healthy donors. Assay used: immunoSEQ multiplex PCR; TCRdb lists only in-frame clones, some missing. The sample contains around 190,000 clones, roughly 83% of which appear only once. Sample: PBMCs. The receptor source for this set is a woman between 18 and 30 years old in good health and CMV-seronegative.

The chain joins TRBV7-9 to TRBJ2-5; 10 bases map to TRBD2. The germline V gene has CDR1 SEHNR and CDR2 FQNEAQ (reference sequence). J gave up 3 bases and V 2 bases, and 12 bases lay outside the gene matches. The length of the CDR3 is 18 residues. In DNA, the CDR3 is TGTGCCAGCAGCTTAAATCCCCGGACTAGCGGATCTAAAGAGACCCAGTACTTC. Translated: CASSLNPRTSGSKETQYF.

The CDR3 DNA reads as TGTGCCAGCAGCCCTCCGGGACAGCCCTATGGCTACACCTTC. Translation gives CASSPPGQPYGYTF. V gene TRBV5-6 combines with J gene TRBJ1-2; 7 bases match TRBD1. The J segment lost 4 bases and the V segment lost 4 bases, leaving 7 bases of the junction unmatched. Germline CDR1 reads SGHDT; CDR2 reads YYEEEE. CDR3 length equals 14 residues. Filled out from reference TRBV5-6 and TRBJ1-2, the complete variable domain reads DAGVTQSPTHLIKTRGQQVTLRCSPKSGHDTVSWYQQALGQGPQFIFQYYEEEERQRGNFPDRFSGHQFPNYSSELNVNALLLGDSALYLCASSPPGQPYGYTFGSGTRLTVV.

This sequence joins TRBV5-1 and TRBJ2-5; 7 nucleotides align to TRBD2. CDR1 and CDR2 (germline): SGHRS, YFSETQ. This CDR3 is built from 14 residues. V gave up 0 bases and J gave up 6 bases; unmatched junction bases: 5. The CDR3 coding sequence is TGCGCCAGCAGCTTGGCAGTGCGGGGGAAGACCCAGTACTTC. Its translation is CASSLAVRGKTQYF.

A few counts support this clone. The CDR3 nucleotides are TGTGCCTGGGAGGGGGGGCTTCGCACTGAAGCTTTCTTT. This translates into CAWEGGLRTEAFF. V usage is TRBV30 and J usage is TRBJ1-1; a weak D match, TRBD1 (6 bases). Trimming removed 5 bases from V and 4 bases from J, with 14 bases in between. CDR3 size: 13 residues. Germline-derived CDR1 and CDR2 are GTSNPN and SVGIG (reference sequence).

The J gene is TRBJ2-2, the V gene TRBV7-5; the table's D call, TRBD1, has no DNA check behind it. TRBV7-5 is termed a pseudogene. The CDR3 runs 12 residues. In DNA, the CDR3 is TGTGTCAGAAGCTTAGTGGCAGGGGAGCTGTTTTTT. Amino acid sequence: CVRSLVAGELFF.

The chain carries TRBV10-3 and TRBJ1-1, with 8 bases aligning to TRBD1. This CDR3 spans 13 amino acids. With V trimmed by 6 bases and J by 3 bases, 3 bases remained unmatched. Germline V lookup: CDR1 ENHRY, CDR2 SYGVKD. CDR3 DNA sequence: TGTGCCATCAGCGTGACAGGGGACACTGAAGCTTTCTTT. It yields the protein CAISVTGDTEAFF.

This chain uses TRBV12-5 with TRBJ1-6; D unclear. CDR1 and CDR2 (germline): LGHNT, FRNRAP. The CDR3 runs 14 residues. V lost 2 bases and J lost 9, with 11 bases in between. The CDR3 DNA is TGTGCTAGTGGTTTGTACCCTTCGGGTTCACCCCTCCACTTT. Its protein is CASGLYPSGSPLHF.

This chain links TRBV27 with TRBJ1-1, with 9 bases aligning to TRBD1. The V gene's germline CDR1 is MNHEY and CDR2 SMNVEV (reference sequence). The CDR3 totals 15 residues. The junction had 11 bases not matched to a gene; V was cut back by 8 bases and J by 4 bases. This CDR3 reads CASRPGTGFGTEAFF. As DNA, the CDR3 is TGTGCCAGCCGTCCCGGGACAGGGTTCGGCACTGAAGCTTTCTTT.

The V call is TRBV4-1, the J call TRBJ1-4; weak D call: TRBD1 (5 bases). The CDR3 is 15 amino acids. Germline V lookup: CDR1 MGHRA, CDR2 YSYEKL. V gave up 4 bases and J gave up 4 bases, with 13 bases separating them. The CDR3 coding sequence is TGCGCCAGCAGCCTTTCGGGACTGCGTAATGAAAAACTGTTTTTT. This encodes CASSLSGLRNEKLFF.

The J gene is TRBJ2-5, the V gene TRBV5-4; a possible D gene is TRBD1 (6 bases). This CDR3 is built from 13 residues. The V and J ends lost 4 bases and 5 bases respectively, with 12 bases between them. Germline CDR1 SGHNT, CDR2 YYREEE (reference sequence). The DNA of the CDR3 is TGTGCCAGCAGCACAAACAGGGTCGAGACCCAGTACTTC. This translates into CASSTNRVETQYF.

J is TRBJ1-4 and V is TRBV19, with D possibly being TRBD1 (5 bases). The germline V and J ends were trimmed by 7 bases and 8 bases, with 23 bases remaining between them. This CDR3 spans 16 amino acids. Germline V lookup: CDR1 LNHDA, CDR2 SQIVND (reference sequence). The DNA of the CDR3 is TGTGCCAGTAACCGAAACGGCGGGACGGCGGGCGAAAAACTGTTTTTT. Encoded protein: CASNRNGGTAGEKLFF.

J is TRBJ1-6 and V is TRBV4-1; TRBD1 agrees at 8 bases. CDR1 and CDR2 from the germline V gene are MGHRA and YSYEKL. Trimming took 4 bases from V and 8 from J; bases not matched to a gene: 10. This CDR3 is built from 16 residues. The CDR3 sequence is CASSRGQGWDYSPLHF. CDR3 nucleotides: TGCGCCAGCAGCCGAGGACAGGGTTGGGATTATTCACCCCTCCACTTT.

V usage is TRBV10-2 and J usage is TRBJ2-1, with TRBD1 as a possible D gene (5 bases). The CDR3 sequence is 13 residues long. Per the germline V gene, CDR1 is WSHSY and CDR2 is SAAADI. V was pared by 6 bases and J by 8 bases, with 14 bases between. The DNA for the CDR3 is TGCGCCAGCAGCAAAGAACAGGAGTATGAGCAGTTCTTC. Translation gives CASSKEQEYEQFF.

The chain joins TRBV6-1 to TRBJ1-5; TRBD1 is a possible D gene (6 bases). The CDR3 length is 17 residues. V was shortened by 3 bases and J by 5 bases, with 20 bases between the two germline ends. The germline CDR1 and CDR2 sequences are MNHNS and SASEGT. This CDR3 reads CASSENPRGKGYQPQHF. The CDR3 nucleotides are TGTGCCAGCAGTGAGAACCCCAGGGGTAAAGGGTATCAGCCCCAGCATTTT.

The rearrangement joins TRBV9 to TRBJ2-1; 12 bases agree with TRBD1. Trimming removed 5 bases from V and 8 bases from J; junction bases left unmatched: 5. Germline V gene lookup returns CDR1 SGDLS and CDR2 YYNGEE. This CDR3 spans 14 amino acids. DNA for the CDR3: TGTGCCAGCAGGGGACAGGGGGCGATGTATGAGCAGTTCTTC. Translated: CASRGQGAMYEQFF.

The chain has TRBV5-1 and TRBJ1-1; possibly TRBD1 for D (5 bases). This CDR3 is built from 13 residues. Germline CDR1 and CDR2: SGHRS and YFSETQ. V was shortened by 2 bases and J by 7 bases, with 12 bases between the two germline ends. The CDR3 is CASSFDSPDEAFF. In nucleotides, the CDR3 is TGCGCCAGCAGCTTTGACAGCCCCGATGAAGCTTTCTTT.

The J gene is TRBJ2-7, the V gene TRBV27; TRBD1 agrees at 10 bases. The CDR3 length is 17 residues. J gave up 0 bases and V 3 bases, and 8 bases lay outside the gene matches. In germline, CDR1 is MNHEY, CDR2 SMNVEV (reference sequence). The CDR3 protein is CASSFSGTGVLSYEQYF. The CDR3 DNA follows: TGTGCCAGCAGTTTTTCCGGGACAGGGGTCCTCTCCTACGAGCAGTACTTC.

This sequence joins TRBV19 and TRBJ1-1; unclear D gene. Per germline, CDR1 LNHDA and CDR2 SQIVND (reference sequence). This CDR3 has 13 residues. Trimming left V 7 bases short and J 5 bases short, with 14 bases between. CDR3 sequence reads: CASTDRGPTEAFF. The CDR3 DNA is TGTGCCAGTACCGATAGAGGCCCTACTGAAGCTTTCTTT.

The rearrangement links TRBV19 to TRBJ1-4; D perhaps matches TRBD1 (5 bases). V shed 3 bases and J shed 4 bases, with 6 bases lying between them. The CDR3 spans 13 residues. Germline loops: CDR1 LNHDA, CDR2 SQIVND (reference sequence). In DNA, the CDR3 is TGTGCCAGTAGTATCAGGGTTAATGAAAAACTGTTTTTT. It translates to CASSIRVNEKLFF.

This chain uses TRBV19 with TRBJ1-1; a weak D match, TRBD1 (6 bases). Germline V gene sequence: CDR1 LNHDA, CDR2 SQIVND (reference sequence). This CDR3 comprises 12 residues. V lost 10 bases, J lost 3 bases, and 12 bases lay in between. CDR3 coding DNA: TGTGCCACCACAGGACAGCACACTGAAGCTTTCTTT. Protein product: CATTGQHTEAFF.

The rearrangement joins TRBV19 to TRBJ2-7; a possible D gene is TRBD2 (7 bases). The CDR3 has 15 amino acids. Germline V gene data show CDR1 as LNHDA and CDR2 as SQIVND (reference sequence). V dropped 5 bases and J dropped 5 bases, with 19 bases sitting between them. The CDR3, as DNA: TGTGCCAGTAGTTGGTCGGGGGGCGCAGGCAACGAGCAGTACTTC. As protein: CASSWSGGAGNEQYF.

The CDR3 reads CASSPASGGPKEQYF. In nucleotides, the CDR3 is TGTGCCAGCTCACCAGCTAGCGGGGGGCCTAAGGAGCAGTACTTC. The chain recombines TRBV18 with TRBJ2-7; 11 bases map to TRBD2. V lost 2 bases and J lost 7; bases outside the gene matches: 7. CDR1 KGHSH and CDR2 LQKENI come from the germline V gene. The CDR3 loop spans 15 amino acids.

This chain connects TRBV5-6 to TRBJ1-1, with D unclear. The V gene's germline CDR1 is SGHDT and CDR2 YYEEEE. This CDR3 has 13 residues. V lost 4 bases and J lost 2, with 9 bases in between. The CDR3 here is CASSDTTNTEAFF. DNA of the CDR3: TGTGCCAGCAGCGACACAACCAACACTGAAGCTTTCTTT.

The V gene is TRBV5-4, the J gene TRBJ1-6; a weak D match, TRBD1 (6 bases). The ends were cut back, 4 bases at V and 0 bases at J, with 17 bases in the middle. The CDR3 consists of 18 residues. Germline CDR1 SGHNT, CDR2 YYREEE (reference sequence). The CDR3 region is CASSPQGGASSYNSPLHF. CDR3 nucleotide sequence: TGTGCCAGCAGCCCACAAGGGGGGGCAAGCTCCTATAATTCACCCCTCCACTTT. Full variable domain (remainder filled in from reference TRBV5-4 and TRBJ1-6): ETGVTQSPTHLIKTRGQQVTLRCSSQSGHNTVSWYQQALGQGPQFIFQYYREEENGRGNFPPRFSGLQFPNYSSELNVNALELDDSALYLCASSPQGGASSYNSPLHFGNGTRLTVT.

The J gene is TRBJ1-6, the V gene TRBV29-1; D is undetermined. CDR3 length equals 12 residues. Germline V gives CDR1 SQVTM, CDR2 ANQGSEA. The V and J ends lost 5 bases and 6 bases respectively, with 8 bases between them. CDR3 sequence (DNA): TGCAGCGTTTCCGAGCCTAATTCACCCCTCCACTTT. This sequence encodes CSVSEPNSPLHF.

The V and J genes are TRBV7-3 and TRBJ1-4, with 8 bases identical to TRBD1. J was trimmed by 3 bases and V by 5 bases; bases with no gene match: 8. The CDR3 contains 16 residues. Germline V lookup: CDR1 SGHTA, CDR2 FQGTGA. The CDR3 DNA sequence: TGTGCCAGCAGCCAGACAGGGGTGGCGGCTAATGAAAAACTGTTTTTT. This sequence encodes CASSQTGVAANEKLFF.

The V call is TRBV2, the J call TRBJ1-2; TRBD1 aligns across 9 bases. Germline CDR1 and CDR2: SNHLY and FYNNEI. The CDR3 has 14 residues. V shed 7 bases and J 3 bases; nucleotides not matched to a gene: 6. The CDR3 reads CASTWDRADYGYTF. The CDR3 nucleotides are TGTGCCAGCACCTGGGACAGGGCAGACTATGGCTACACCTTC.

This chain joins TRBV7-9 and TRBJ1-2, with D unresolved. Germline CDR1 reads SEHNR; CDR2 reads FQNEAQ (reference sequence). V was trimmed by 1 base and J by 3 bases, leaving 15 bases between them. The CDR3 totals 16 residues. In DNA form, the CDR3 reads TGTGCCAGCAGCTTAGGGCAGACCGGAGGTGACTATGGCTACACCTTC. Translating it yields CASSLGQTGGDYGYTF.

CDR3 in DNA: TGCGCCAGCAGCCCCGACTCCGGGCTTTACGGCGGGGGGAAAGAGACCCAGTACTTC. It translates to CASSPDSGLYGGGKETQYF. The chain recombines TRBV4-1 with TRBJ2-5; 8 positions match TRBD2. Germline CDR1 reads MGHRA; CDR2 reads YSYEKL. Trimming at V came to 4 bases and at J to 3 bases, leaving 19 bases not matched to a gene. The CDR3 extends over 19 amino acids.